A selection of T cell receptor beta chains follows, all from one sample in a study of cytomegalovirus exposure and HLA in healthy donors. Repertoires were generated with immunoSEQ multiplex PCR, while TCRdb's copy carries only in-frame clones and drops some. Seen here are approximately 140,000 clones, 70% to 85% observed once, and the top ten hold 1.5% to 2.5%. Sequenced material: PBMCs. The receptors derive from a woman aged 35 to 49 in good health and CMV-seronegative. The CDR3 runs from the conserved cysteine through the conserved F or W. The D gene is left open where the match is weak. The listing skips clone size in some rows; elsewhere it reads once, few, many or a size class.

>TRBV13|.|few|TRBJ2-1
TGTGCCAGCAGCCTTACTAGTGGGTGGGAGCAGTTCTTC
CASSLTSGWEQFF
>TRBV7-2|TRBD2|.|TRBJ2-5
TGTGCCAGCAGCCGAGGGACTAGCGGTTTGCAAGAGACCCAGTACTTC
CASSRGTSGLQETQYF
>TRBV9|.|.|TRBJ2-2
TGTGCCAGCAGCCCGCCGGGTCACAATAACTTAGAGTGTGTACTGTTTTTT
CASSPPGHNNLECVLFF
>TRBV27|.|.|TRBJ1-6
TGTGCCAGCAGTTTCTTGGGAAAGATCGGGGGTTGGTCACCCCTCCACTTT
CASSFLGKIGGWSPLHF
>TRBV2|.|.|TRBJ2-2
TGTGCCAGCAGTGAACCCAGGACGAACACCGGGGAGCTGTTTTTT
CASSEPRTNTGELFF
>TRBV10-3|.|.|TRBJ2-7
TGTGCCAATCCGGGACACCAAAAAGCCCGGGAGCAGTACTTC
CANPGHQKAREQYF
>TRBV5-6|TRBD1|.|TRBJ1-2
TGTGCCAGCAGCTTGAGGACAGGGGATGGCTACACCTTC
CASSLRTGDGYTF
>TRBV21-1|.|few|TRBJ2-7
TGTGCCAGCAGCAAAAACCAGGACAGGGGGCTCGGGTACGAGCAGTACTTC
CASSKNQDRGLGYEQYF
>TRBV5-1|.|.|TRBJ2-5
TGCGCCAGCAGCTTGGGACAGGGAGGAAAAGAGACCCAGTACTTC
CASSLGQGGKETQYF
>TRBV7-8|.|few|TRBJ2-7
TGTGCCAGCAGCCACTGGAGGGACTCCTACGAGCAGTACTTC
CASSHWRDSYEQYF
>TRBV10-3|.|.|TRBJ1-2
TGTGCCATCAGTGAGACAGGGCGCTATGGCTACACCTTC
CAISETGRYGYTF
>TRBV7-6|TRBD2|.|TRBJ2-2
TGTGCCAGCAGCTTAGAGACGGGACTAGCGGACACCGGGGAGCTGTTTTTT
CASSLETGLADTGELFF
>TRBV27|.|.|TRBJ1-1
TGTGCCAGCAGTGTAACTGCGGGGCAGCAGAACACTGAAGCTTTCTTT
CASSVTAGQQNTEAFF
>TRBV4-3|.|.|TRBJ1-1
TGCGCCAGCAGCCAAGCGGCGGGGAGGGAAGCTTTCTTT
CASSQAAGREAFF
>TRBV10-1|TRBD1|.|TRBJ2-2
TGCGCCAGCAGCGGACAGGGAAGAACCGGGGAGCTGTTTTTT
CASSGQGRTGELFF
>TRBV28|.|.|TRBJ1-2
TGTGCCAGCAGTACCCGGTGGGGCTACACCTTC
CASSTRWGYTF
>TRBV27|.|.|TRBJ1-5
TGTGCCGCCGGAGAGAATAGCTATCAGCCCCAGCATTTT
CAAGENSYQPQHF
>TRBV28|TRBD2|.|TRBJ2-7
TGTGCCAGCAGAGCCAGCGGGAGAGGGGCCTACGAGCAGTACTTC
CASRASGRGAYEQYF
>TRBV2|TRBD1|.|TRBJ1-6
TGTGCCAGCAAGGGACAGGGGAGAATATCACCCCTCCACTTT
CASKGQGRISPLHF
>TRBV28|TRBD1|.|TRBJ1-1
TGTGCCAGCAGAGTACCGGGACAGGGGTTTTCGGGTGAAGCTTTCTTT
CASRVPGQGFSGEAFF